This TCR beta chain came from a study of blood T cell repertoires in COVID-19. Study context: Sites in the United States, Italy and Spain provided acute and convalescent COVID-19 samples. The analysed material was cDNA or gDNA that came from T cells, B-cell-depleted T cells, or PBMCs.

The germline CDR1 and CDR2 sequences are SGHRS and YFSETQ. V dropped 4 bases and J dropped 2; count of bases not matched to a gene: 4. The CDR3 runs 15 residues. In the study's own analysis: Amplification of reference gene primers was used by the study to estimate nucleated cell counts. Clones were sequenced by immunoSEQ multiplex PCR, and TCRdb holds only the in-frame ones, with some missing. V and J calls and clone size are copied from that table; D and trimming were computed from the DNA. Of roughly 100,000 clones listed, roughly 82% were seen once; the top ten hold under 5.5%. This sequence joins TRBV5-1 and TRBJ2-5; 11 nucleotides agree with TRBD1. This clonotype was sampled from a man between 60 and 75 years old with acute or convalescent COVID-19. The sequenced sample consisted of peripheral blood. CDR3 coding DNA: TGCGCCAGCAGCCCCGGGGACAGGGGGCAAGAGACCCAGTACTTC. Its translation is CASSPGDRGQETQYF. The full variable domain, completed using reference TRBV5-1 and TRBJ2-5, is KAGVTQTPRYLIKTRGQQVTLSCSPISGHRSVSWYQQTPGQGLQFLFEYFSETQRNKGNFPGRFSGRQFSNSRSEMNVSTLELGDSALYLCASSPGDRGQETQYFGPGTRLLVL.